The next 8 T cell receptor beta chains were all read from a single sample in a study of human T cells and chemical hapten exposure. In TCRdb, the RACE reads were re-called with MiXCR into one record per CDR3 protein. The table has some 380,000 distinct CDR3 sequences, around 4.8% seen once. Time point reported: patch test 1, 2 weeks after DPC sensitization. Treatment denoted: therapeutic diphenylcyclopropenone sensitization with weekly scalp DPC. The specimen comprised whole blood, sampled in connection with sensitization to the hapten diphenylcyclopropenone (DPC). The receptors stem from a woman between 45 and 60 years old with alopecia areata. Some clones in this sample may be carry-over from other donors' samples.

This clonotype was counted at least ten times. The chain carries TRBV20-1 and TRBJ1-1, with 9 nucleotides matching TRBD1. The germline gives CDR1 DFQATT, CDR2 SNEGSKA (reference sequence). V lost 5 bases to trimming and J lost 10 bases; unmatched junction nucleotides: 8. This CDR3 has 12 residues. CDR3 loop: CSAPQGARGAFF. The CDR3, as DNA: TGCAGTGCTCCACAGGGGGCTCGCGGAGCTTTCTTT.

The chain employs TRBV27 and TRBJ2-7, with D perhaps matching TRBD1 (6 bases). V was cut by 3 bases and J by 4 bases, with 13 bases left in between. CDR1 and CDR2 (germline): MNHEY, SMNVEV (reference sequence). This CDR3 has 14 amino acids. In DNA form, the CDR3 reads TGTGCCAGCAGTTTTGGGACAAATTTTTACGAGCAGTACTTC. Translation: CASSFGTNFYEQYF.

This clonotype was recorded many times. The CDR3: CASSLERTYEQYF. The CDR3 DNA is TGTGCCAGCAGCTTGGAACGAACCTACGAGCAGTACTTC. The J gene is TRBJ2-7, the V gene TRBV7-9; D is undetermined. The CDR3 is 13 amino acids. The V gene's germline CDR1 is SEHNR and CDR2 FQNEAQ (reference sequence). The V end lost 3 bases, the J end lost 2 bases, and 8 bases lay between the germline ends. Variable domain in full (rest from reference TRBV7-9 and TRBJ2-7): DTGVSQNPRHKITKRGQNVTFRCDPISEHNRLYWYRQTLGQGPEFLTYFQNEAQLEKSRLLSDRFSAERPKGSFSTLEIQRTEQGDSAMYLCASSLERTYEQYFGPGTRLTVT.

J is TRBJ2-5 and V is TRBV7-2; D is perhaps TRBD1 or TRBD2 (5 bases each). The germline V and J ends were trimmed by 1 base and 9 bases, with 12 bases remaining between them. In germline, CDR1 is SGHTA, CDR2 FQGNSA. The CDR3 length is 13 residues. The chain's CDR3 is CASSLGRDGAQYF. Here the CDR3 DNA reads TGTGCCAGCAGCTTAGGACGGGACGGGGCCCAGTACTTC. Full variable domain (missing parts from reference TRBV7-2 and TRBJ2-5): GAGVSQSPSNKVTEKGKDVELRCDPISGHTALYWYRQSLGQGLEFLIYFQGNSAPDKSGLPSDRFSAERTGGSVSTLTIQRTQQEDSAVYLCASSLGRDGAQYFGPGTRLLVL.

A few counts support this clonotype. The J gene is TRBJ1-2, the V gene TRBV30, with a weak D call TRBD1 (5 bases). This CDR3 has 14 residues. Trimming pared 0 bases from V and 7 bases from J, leaving 15 bases between. Per germline, CDR1 GTSNPN and CDR2 SVGIG (reference sequence). In nucleotides, the CDR3 is TGTGCCTGGAGTGTACGTGTAGGGGCGGCTGGCTACACCTTC. Residues: CAWSVRVGAAGYTF.

This clonotype appeared many times. This chain uses TRBV6-2 or TRBV6-3 with TRBJ2-5; D is unclear. Germline V gene data show CDR1 as MNHEY and CDR2 as SVGEGT. Trimming left V 4 bases short and J 2 bases short, with 5 bases between. This CDR3 has 12 residues. CDR3 residues: CASSSQQETQYF. CDR3 in DNA: TGTGCCAGCAGTTCACAGCAAGAGACCCAGTACTTC.

This clonotype occurred a few times. The chain uses TRBV15 and TRBJ2-7; maybe TRBD1 (5 bases). Germline CDR1 LNHNV, CDR2 YYDKDF (reference sequence). The V and J ends lost 4 bases and 6 bases respectively, with 13 bases between them. The CDR3 length is 13 residues. This chain's CDR3 is CATSTAGLREQYF. CDR3 bases: TGTGCCACCAGCACCGCAGGGCTCCGCGAGCAGTACTTC.

This chain joins TRBV7-8 and TRBJ2-2, with TRBD2 matching over 7 bases. Trimming took 5 bases from V and 6 from J; bases not matched to a gene: 18. Looked up from germline, CDR1 is SGHVS and CDR2 is FQNEAQ. CDR3 length: 18 residues. CDR3 nucleotides: TGTGCCAGCAGCCTGCTGGAGCGGGAAAGGTCCGCGGCCGGGGAGCTGTTTTTT. Its translation: CASSLLERERSAAGELFF.